The following is a TCR beta chain sequence with its context. The antigen remains undetermined. This entry belongs to a study of blood T cells in healthy people across ages. Sample-barcoded 5' priming and a J-beta primer mix drove a second PCR of about 7 to 11 cycles. At least 2.5 million CDR3-containing paired-end reads were obtained per sample. A single record per CDR3 protein comes from TCRdb applying MiXCR to the 5' RACE reads. The table records roughly 1.6 million distinct CDR3 sequences, 30% to 35% of them present only once. Study-wide results and caveats: With age, beta diversity per million T cells declined roughly linearly, significantly by 35 to 40.

This CDR3 is 15 amino acids long. The germline CDR1 and CDR2 sequences are SGHRS and YFSETQ. V shed 4 bases and J 5 bases; nucleotides not matched to a gene: 7. Donation came from healthy Caucasian individuals in Russia who were aged roughly 6 to 95. The V call is TRBV5-1, the J call TRBJ1-5; 9 nucleotides match TRBD1. Sequenced sample: blood. The TCR was taken from a woman in her 30s in good health. This CDR3 is CASSRGTGKDQPQHF. Here the CDR3 DNA reads TGCGCCAGCAGCCGCGGGACAGGGAAAGATCAGCCCCAGCATTTT.